This entry lists 31 T cell receptor beta chains sequenced from one sample in a study of post-analysis software for immune sequencing data. General study findings and limits: Relative to controls, patients had several TRBV segments at higher frequency, with TRBV5-6, TRBV5-1 and TRBV20-1 among these.

Their cognate antigens are unknown. The TCR beta cDNA libraries carried unique molecular identifiers. TCRdb reprocessed the PCR reads via MiXCR and lists one record per CDR3 protein. The sample carries around 770,000 distinct CDR3 sequences, 35% to 55% recorded once. Sequencing used blood. Receptors originate from a girl aged 5 to 17 with multiple sclerosis.

This clonotype turned up a few times. The chain is built from TRBV7-2 and TRBJ1-2; 9 nucleotides line up with TRBD1. The V gene end was trimmed by 4 bases and the J gene end by 6 bases; junction bases not matched to a gene: 6. In germline, CDR1 is SGHTA, CDR2 FQGNSA. CDR3 length: 14 amino acids. The CDR3 spells CASSSRQGGNGYTF. CDR3 in DNA: TGTGCCAGCAGCTCAAGACAGGGGGGGAATGGCTACACCTTC.

There are a few counts of this clonotype. One end of the junction varies from germline; a read error may be responsible. The V gene is TRBV7-9, the J gene TRBJ2-1; no firm D call. Germline CDR1 SEHNR, CDR2 FQNEAQ (reference sequence). The CDR3 loop spans 12 amino acids. The CDR3: CAGESRYNEQFF. The CDR3 DNA follows: TGTGCCGGTGAATCTAGGTACAATGAGCAGTTCTTT.

This chain links TRBV18 with TRBJ2-1; 7 bases fit TRBD1. Germline V gives CDR1 KGHSH, CDR2 LQKENI. There are 14 residues in the CDR3. Losses at the gene ends were 4 bases for V and 7 bases for J; bases not matched to a gene: 7. Here the CDR3 reads CASSLEGAKNEQFF. DNA of the CDR3: TGTGCCAGCTCACTAGAGGGGGCGAAAAATGAGCAGTTCTTC. Variable domain in full (rest from reference TRBV18 and TRBJ2-1): NAGVMQNPRHLVRRRGQEARLRCSPMKGHSHVYWYRQLPEEGLKFMVYLQKENIIDESGMPKERFSAEFPKEGPSILRIQQVVRGDSAAYFCASSLEGAKNEQFFGPGTRLTVL.

The CDR3 here is CSARDPQRKSSYNEQFF. The CDR3, as DNA: TGCAGTGCTAGAGATCCCCAGCGGAAGAGCTCCTACAATGAGCAGTTCTTC. The chain has TRBV20-1 and TRBJ2-1, with a possible D match to TRBD2 (5 bases). With 0 bases removed from V and 0 bases from J, the gap between germline ends came to 15 bases. This CDR3 has 17 residues. Germline CDR1 reads DFQATT; CDR2 reads SNEGSKA (reference sequence).

This chain joins TRBV6-6 and TRBJ2-5; D perhaps matches TRBD2 (5 bases). The V end lost 0 bases, the J end lost 0 bases, and 11 bases lay between the germline ends. Germline loops: CDR1 MNHNY, CDR2 SVGAGI (reference sequence). The CDR3 has 16 residues. This CDR3 is CASSYSVRGYQETQYF. The CDR3, as DNA: TGTGCCAGCAGTTACTCGGTCCGAGGGTACCAAGAGACCCAGTACTTC.

The chain joins TRBV10-3 to TRBJ2-7; 12 positions match TRBD2. From germline, CDR1 is ENHRY and CDR2 SYGVKD. The CDR3 is 15 residues long. V shed 5 bases, J shed 7 bases, and the junction held 9 bases outside the gene matches. CDR3 loop: CAISSLAGGPREQYF. The CDR3 DNA is TGTGCCATCAGTAGCCTAGCGGGAGGGCCGAGGGAGCAGTACTTC.

The gene calls are TRBV7-2 and TRBJ2-5; tentative D call: TRBD2 (6 bases). Germline V gives CDR1 SGHTA, CDR2 FQGNSA. CDR3 length: 16 residues. Trimming removed 5 bases from V and 5 bases from J, with 21 bases in between. The CDR3 nucleotides are TGTGCCAGCAGCGTAATCTTGTCGGGGGTCTGGGAGACCCAGTACTTC. Its protein product is CASSVILSGVWETQYF.

The chain carries TRBV29-1 and TRBJ1-4; 8 bases match TRBD1. V lost 6 bases, J lost 8 bases, and 5 bases stayed unmatched. The CDR3 is made up of 12 amino acids. The V gene's germline CDR1 is SQVTM and CDR2 ANQGSEA. The CDR3 DNA follows: TGCAGCGTAGTCGACAGGGGAGAAAAACTGTTTTTT. Translated: CSVVDRGEKLFF.

V gene TRBV10-3 combines with J gene TRBJ2-1; TRBD1 matches 7 bases. This CDR3 is built from 15 residues. J was trimmed by 3 bases and V by 6 bases; bases with no gene match: 8. Per germline, CDR1 ENHRY and CDR2 SYGVKD. CDR3 residues: CAISSTGEYYNEQFF. For the CDR3, the DNA is TGTGCCATCAGCTCAACAGGGGAATACTACAATGAGCAGTTCTTC.

This rearrangement joins TRBV2 to TRBJ2-3, with TRBD1 as a possible D gene (7 bases). Trimming stripped 4 bases from V and 5 bases from J, with 13 bases between. In germline, CDR1 is SNHLY, CDR2 FYNNEI. The length of the CDR3 is 14 residues. CDR3 residues: CASSVTQGGDTQYF. The CDR3 DNA is TGTGCCAGCAGTGTAACCCAGGGGGGAGATACGCAGTATTTT. Drawing the rest from reference TRBV2 and TRBJ2-3, the complete variable domain is EPEVTQTPSHQVTQMGQEVILRCVPISNHLYFYWYRQILGQKVEFLVSFYNNEISEKSEIFDDQFSVERPDGSNFTLKIRSTKLEDSAMYFCASSVTQGGDTQYFGPGTRLTVL.

The rearrangement uses TRBV21-1 and TRBJ2-5; TRBD1 is the table's D call and was not checked against the DNA. TRBV21-1 is assigned pseudogene status. This CDR3 is 16 amino acids long. The CDR3 reads CASSKVGRGPQETQYF. DNA of the CDR3: TGTGCCAGCTCAAAAGTTGGGCGCGGACCGCAAGAGACCCAGTACTTC.

This clonotype was recorded a few times. The V gene is TRBV20-1, the J gene TRBJ1-2; 7 nucleotides agree with TRBD1. The junction had 7 bases not matched to a gene; V was cut back by 3 bases and J by 3 bases. There are 14 residues in the CDR3. Germline assignment: CDR1 DFQATT and CDR2 SNEGSKA (reference sequence). The CDR3 region has the DNA TGCAGTGCTAGTGACCCGGGACAGCACTATGGCTACACCTTC. Translating it yields CSASDPGQHYGYTF.

For this clonotype: A single base separates this from a much larger clone, so it may be a read error. In DNA form, the CDR3 reads TGTGCCAGCACCTATGGGGCAGATACGCAGTGTTTT. Its translation: CASTYGADTQCF. V and J are TRBV7-9 and TRBJ2-3; tentatively, D is TRBD1 (5 bases). There are 12 residues in the CDR3. Germline V CDR1 and CDR2: SEHNR, FQNEAQ (reference sequence).

V and J are TRBV20-1 and TRBJ2-1; the D gene is possibly TRBD1 (6 bases). The CDR3 runs to 16 residues. Per germline, CDR1 DFQATT and CDR2 SNEGSKA (reference sequence). Trimming removed 4 bases from V and 8 bases from J, with 24 bases in between. Written as DNA, the CDR3 is TGCAGTGCTATTCCCCGGACAGCTCCTCTGAGGGATGAGCAGTTCTTC. Its translation is CSAIPRTAPLRDEQFF.

This sequence joins TRBV20-1 and TRBJ2-1, with D unresolved. CDR3 size: 11 residues. Trimming took off 6 bases at V and 7 bases at J, with 10 bases between the two ends. Germline V gene sequence: CDR1 DFQATT, CDR2 SNEGSKA (reference sequence). CDR3 region: CSATDTNEQFF. In DNA, the CDR3 is TGCAGTGCGACCGACACAAATGAGCAGTTCTTC.

This chain uses TRBV20-1 with TRBJ2-5; D might be TRBD2 (6 bases). CDR3 size: 13 residues. V lost 5 bases and J lost 5, with 15 bases in between. Germline-derived CDR1 and CDR2 are DFQATT and SNEGSKA (reference sequence). This CDR3 reads CSAAIRLAETQYF. In DNA form, the CDR3 reads TGCAGTGCTGCCATCCGGCTAGCGGAGACCCAGTACTTC.

The chain links TRBV12-3 or TRBV12-4 to TRBJ2-5, with 10 bases lining up with TRBD2. The DNA matches TRBJ2-7 better at its end, which makes the J call doubtful. This CDR3 is 15 amino acids long. CDR3 sequence reads: CASSQNSGRTYEQYF. The CDR3 region has the DNA TGTGCCAGCAGCCAGAATAGCGGGAGGACATACGAGCAGTACTTC.

This clonotype was seen only a few times. The rearrangement links TRBV5-1 to TRBJ1-1; weak D call: TRBD1 (5 bases). The CDR3 is 13 amino acids. Germline lookup yields CDR1 SGHRS and CDR2 YFSETQ. The V and J ends lost 9 bases and 0 bases respectively, with 12 bases between them. The CDR3 reads CANPGRMNTEAFF. CDR3 bases: TGCGCCAACCCGGGACGGATGAACACTGAAGCTTTCTTT.

This sequence joins TRBV7-9 and TRBJ1-4; no firm D call. The CDR3 is 14 residues long. Germline values: CDR1 SEHNR, CDR2 FQNEAQ (reference sequence). V was trimmed by 0 bases and J by 2 bases, leaving 4 bases between them. DNA of the CDR3: TGTGCCAGCAGCTTAGCCCCTACTAATGAAAAACTGTTTTTT. It encodes CASSLAPTNEKLFF.

This clonotype has more than one count but fewer than ten. The V call is TRBV29-1, the J call TRBJ2-5; TRBD1 might be the D (7 bases). The CDR3 loop spans 15 amino acids. Between the trimmed V and J ends, which lost 4 bases and 11 bases, there was a span of 26 bases. Germline V gene lookup returns CDR1 SQVTM and CDR2 ANQGSEA. CDR3 sequence: CSVAFGGTAEGTQYF. For the CDR3, the DNA is TGCAGCGTTGCGTTCGGCGGGACAGCCGAGGGCACGCAGTACTTC.

This clonotype has a handful of counts. The chain uses TRBV28 and TRBJ1-2; tentative D call: TRBD1 (5 bases). Looked up from germline, CDR1 is MDHEN and CDR2 is SYDVKM. The ends were cut back, 2 bases at V and 8 bases at J, with 15 bases in the middle. The CDR3 has 14 amino acids. CDR3: CASSLAPGGSGYTF. The CDR3 DNA sequence: TGTGCCAGCAGTTTAGCCCCGGGGGGGAGCGGCTACACCTTC.

J is TRBJ2-1 and V is TRBV11-2; 11 positions match TRBD2. V shed 4 bases, J shed 9 bases, and the junction held 11 bases outside the gene matches. The germline gives CDR1 SGHAT, CDR2 FQNNGV. There are 16 residues in the CDR3. CDR3 protein: CASSSVTSGAEGEQFF. The CDR3 DNA sequence: TGTGCCAGCAGCTCCGTGACTAGCGGGGCGGAAGGTGAGCAGTTCTTC.

With regard to this clonotype: Germline is not matched at one junction end, which may reflect a read error. The chain has TRBV7-2 and TRBJ2-5, with a weak D call TRBD2 (6 bases). The CDR3 covers 14 residues. Germline CDR1 is SGHTA and CDR2 is FQGNSA. CDR3 amino acids: CAGSLAGTPLEQYF. In DNA, the CDR3 is TGTGCCGGCAGCTTAGCCGGGACTCCACTTGAGCAGTACTTC.

This clonotype was picked up many times. V and J are TRBV27 and TRBJ2-7; D is unclear. Germline CDR1 and CDR2: MNHEY and SMNVEV (reference sequence). V lost 4 bases and J 0 bases, leaving 4 bases between the germline ends. CDR3 length: 12 residues. CDR3 nucleotides: TGTGCCAGCAGTTCCCCCTCCTACGAGCAGTACTTC. Translation: CASSSPSYEQYF.

This clonotype appeared a few times. The chain carries TRBV29-1 and TRBJ2-5; TRBD2 is a possible D gene (6 bases). The V and J ends lost 5 bases and 11 bases respectively, with 24 bases between them. Germline V gives CDR1 SQVTM, CDR2 ANQGSEA. The CDR3 has 14 amino acids. DNA of the CDR3: TGCAGCGTTCAGTTCCTCCCGTCGGGCGGGGAGCAGTACTTC. The encoded protein is CSVQFLPSGGEQYF.

The chain links TRBV6-2 or TRBV6-3 to TRBJ2-1, with D possibly matching TRBD2 (6 bases). Trimming cost V 4 bases and J 9 bases, with 22 bases left between them. The CDR3 has 16 amino acids. The germline V gene has CDR1 MNHEY and CDR2 SVGEGT. The CDR3 loop is CASSSNRLVPRGEQFF. The DNA for the CDR3 is TGTGCCAGCAGTTCGAACCGACTAGTCCCTAGGGGTGAGCAGTTCTTC.

This rearrangement joins TRBV20-1 to TRBJ2-7; no reliable D call. Germline CDR1 DFQATT, CDR2 SNEGSKA (reference sequence). CDR3 length equals 15 residues. Trimming removed 4 bases at V and 0 bases at J, with 16 bases between. In DNA, the CDR3 is TGCAGTGCTATCGGGTTGGCAGGCCTCTCCTACGAGCAGTACTTC. Protein sequence: CSAIGLAGLSYEQYF.

This chain joins TRBV20-1 and TRBJ2-1, with a weak D call TRBD2 (6 bases). Germline V CDR1 and CDR2: DFQATT, SNEGSKA (reference sequence). The CDR3 length is 13 residues. CDR3 region: CSSRERPYNEQFF. The CDR3 DNA reads as TGCAGCTCTCGGGAGAGGCCCTACAATGAGCAGTTCTTC.

The rearrangement links TRBV18 to TRBJ2-3; tentatively, D is TRBD2 (5 bases). Germline values: CDR1 KGHSH, CDR2 LQKENI. V was clipped by 5 bases and J by 3 bases, with 12 bases between them. This CDR3 contains 14 residues. CDR3 sequence: CASSATEGTDTQYF. Written as DNA, the CDR3 is TGTGCCAGCTCAGCCACAGAGGGTACAGATACGCAGTATTTT. Variable domain in full (rest from reference TRBV18 and TRBJ2-3): NAGVMQNPRHLVRRRGQEARLRCSPMKGHSHVYWYRQLPEEGLKFMVYLQKENIIDESGMPKERFSAEFPKEGPSILRIQQVVRGDSAAYFCASSATEGTDTQYFGPGTRLTVL.

The chain links TRBV29-1 to TRBJ2-4, with a possible D match to TRBD2 (5 bases). The J call is in doubt because the DNA end fits TRBJ2-5 better. CDR1 SQVTM and CDR2 ANQGSEA come from the germline V gene. The CDR3 is 13 amino acids. The CDR3 is CSVPPSAGETQYF. In DNA form, the CDR3 reads TGCAGCGTTCCCCCCAGCGCGGGTGAGACCCAGTACTTC.

This clonotype was seen only a few times. The V gene is TRBV24-1, the J gene TRBJ1-5; D remains ambiguous. CDR1 and CDR2 from the germline V gene are KGHDR and SFDVKD. V dropped 2 bases and J dropped 7 bases, with 11 bases sitting between them. The CDR3 has 14 residues. Here the CDR3 reads CATSDSRGRQPQHF. The CDR3 bases are TGTGCCACCAGTGATTCACGAGGGAGGCAGCCCCAGCATTTT.